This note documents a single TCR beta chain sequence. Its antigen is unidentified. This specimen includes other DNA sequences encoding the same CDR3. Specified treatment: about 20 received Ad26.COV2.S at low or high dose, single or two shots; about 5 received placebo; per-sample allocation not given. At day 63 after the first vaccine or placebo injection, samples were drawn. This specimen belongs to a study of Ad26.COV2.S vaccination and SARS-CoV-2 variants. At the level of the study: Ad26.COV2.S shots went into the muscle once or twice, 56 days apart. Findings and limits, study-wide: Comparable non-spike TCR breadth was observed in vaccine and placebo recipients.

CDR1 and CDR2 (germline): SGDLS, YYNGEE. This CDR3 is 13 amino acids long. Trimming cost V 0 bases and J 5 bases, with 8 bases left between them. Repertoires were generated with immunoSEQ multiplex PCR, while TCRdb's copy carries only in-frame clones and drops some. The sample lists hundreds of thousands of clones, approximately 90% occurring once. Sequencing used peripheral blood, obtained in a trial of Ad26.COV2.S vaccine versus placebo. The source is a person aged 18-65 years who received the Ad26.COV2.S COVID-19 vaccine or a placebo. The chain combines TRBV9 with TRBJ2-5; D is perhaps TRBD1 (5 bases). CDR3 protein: CASSVAAGETQYF. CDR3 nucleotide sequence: TGTGCCAGCAGCGTAGCAGCAGGGGAGACCCAGTACTTC.